Listed below are T cell receptor beta chains from one sample, sequenced in a study of CD8 T cells in ankylosing spondylitis. TCRdb itself ran the 5' RACE reads through MiXCR, one entry per CDR3 protein. The sample shows around 770,000 distinct CDR3 sequences, 12% of them seen only once. The source material was blood, either unsorted or a sorted T cell fraction (not recorded which). Receptors were obtained from a male donor with ankylosing spondylitis. Both conserved end residues are part of each CDR3. D genes are given only for firm matches. For some rows the clone size is stated as once, few or many, or as a class when expanded; others skip it.

>many|TRBJ1-2|TRBD1|TRBV20-1
CSARGQGALYYGYTF
TGCAGTGCTCGGGGACAGGGGGCTCTCTACTATGGCTACACCTTC
>few|TRBJ2-2|NA|TRBV11-3
CASSPNSDGAVFF
TGTGCCAGCAGCCCAAACTCGGACGGGGCTGTGTTTTTT
>NA|TRBJ1-5|NA|TRBV4-3
CASSQEATRAQPQHF
TGCGCCAGCAGCCAAGAAGCGACAAGGGCTCAGCCCCAGCATTTT
>few|TRBJ2-3|TRBD2|TRBV28
CASSLTSGRQDTQYF
TGTGCCAGCAGCCTTACTAGCGGCAGACAAGATACGCAGTATTTT
>NA|TRBJ2-1|NA|TRBV10-3
CAISLGGTDNEQFF
TGTGCCATCAGTCTCGGAGGGACAGACAATGAGCAGTTCTTC
>NA|TRBJ2-2|NA|TRBV6-5
CASSYDWGVSPGELFF
TGTGCCAGCAGTTACGACTGGGGAGTTAGCCCCGGGGAGCTGTTTTTT
>NA|TRBJ1-3|NA|TRBV7-3
CASSLGPALSGNTIYF
TGTGCCAGCAGCCTTGGGCCGGCACTCTCTGGAAACACCATATATTTT
>NA|TRBJ2-7|NA|TRBV3-1
CASSQSHRVYEQYF
TGTGCCAGCAGCCAGTCTCACAGGGTCTACGAGCAGTACTTC
>many|TRBJ2-1|NA|TRBV29-1
CSVEKGLALGSEQFF
TGCAGCGTTGAAAAGGGGCTAGCTTTGGGGAGTGAGCAGTTCTTC
>NA|TRBJ1-2|NA|TRBV12-3/TRBV12-4
CATGLGTLRDGYTF
TGTGCCACCGGATTAGGGACCCTCAGGGATGGCTACACCTTC
>NA|TRBJ2-3|NA|TRBV7-8
CASSENRVLSTDTQYF
TGTGCCAGCAGCGAGAACAGGGTCCTTAGCACAGATACGCAGTATTTT
>few|TRBJ2-1|TRBD1|TRBV9
CASSGTGAPGIYNEQFF
TGTGCCAGCAGCGGGACAGGAGCCCCCGGAATTTACAATGAGCAGTTCTTC
>NA|TRBJ2-1|TRBD1|TRBV4-2
CASAHRTGTNNEQFF
TGTGCCAGCGCCCACCGGACAGGGACCAACAATGAGCAGTTCTTC
>NA|TRBJ1-2|NA|TRBV29-1
CSGLWRWGYTF
TGCAGCGGACTATGGCGCTGGGGCTACACCTTC
>many|TRBJ1-2|TRBD1|TRBV6-5
CASSWTGVWEVNYGYTF
TGTGCCAGCAGTTGGACAGGGGTTTGGGAAGTTAACTATGGCTACACCTTC
>NA|TRBJ2-3|NA|TRBV2
CASYPERDTQYF
TGTGCCAGCTACCCTGAGCGAGATACGCAGTATTTT
>NA|TRBJ1-6|NA|TRBV12-3/TRBV12-4
CASSFAGRYYNSPLHF
TGTGCCAGCAGTTTCGCAGGACGATACTATAATTCACCCCTCCACTTT
>many|TRBJ1-3|NA|TRBV20-1
CSARRVVNTIYF
TGCAGTGCTAGAAGAGTTGTTAACACCATATATTTT
>few|TRBJ1-5|NA|TRBV20-1
CSAYSAGANQPQHF
TGCAGTGCTTACTCCGCGGGGGCGAATCAGCCCCAGCATTTT
>NA|TRBJ2-5|TRBD2|TRBV4-3
CASSQGVAGSQETQYF
TGCGCCAGCAGCCAAGGAGTAGCGGGCTCCCAAGAGACCCAGTACTTC
>few|TRBJ2-1|TRBD2|TRBV12-3/TRBV12-4
CASSFDSGGESNEQFF
TGTGCCAGCAGTTTCGATAGCGGGGGGGAGAGTAATGAGCAGTTCTTC
>few|TRBJ1-2|NA|TRBV6-5
CASSYRLAGYGYTF
TGTGCCAGCAGTTACAGGTTGGCAGGCTATGGCTACACCTTC
>few|TRBJ2-5|NA|TRBV28
CASSTGGAPGGTQYF
TGTGCCAGCAGCACCGGGGGAGCCCCCGGGGGGACCCAGTACTTC
>many|TRBJ2-1|TRBD2|TRBV7-3
CASSWRPPSPTSPFYNEQFF
TGTGCCAGCAGCTGGCGACCCCCCTCCCCGACTAGCCCCTTCTACAATGAGCAGTTCTTC
>few|TRBJ2-7|TRBD1|TRBV20-1
CSAGQGSLEQYF
TGCAGTGCTGGACAGGGCTCCTTGGAGCAGTACTTC
>many|TRBJ2-5|NA|TRBV7-3
CASSLGGQGGETQYF
TGTGCCAGCAGCTTAGGCGGGCAGGGTGGAGAGACCCAGTACTTC
>many|TRBJ2-4|NA|TRBV29-1
CSVETGPTGFQYF
TGCAGCGTTGAGACAGGCCCGACCGGATTTCAGTACTTC
>few|TRBJ1-4|NA|TRBV5-1
CASSLIFGEKLFF
TGCGCCAGCAGCTTGATTTTTGGTGAAAAACTGTTTTTT
>NA|TRBJ1-5|NA|TRBV4-3
CASSQGVGRPGEPQHF
TGCGCCAGCAGCCAAGGGGTTGGCAGGCCCGGGGAGCCCCAGCATTTT
>many|TRBJ2-5|TRBD2|TRBV5-1
CASSLGGRETQYF
TGTGCCAGCAGCTTAGGCGGGAGAGAGACCCAGTACTTC